A single sample gave rise to the 31 T cell receptor beta chains below, sequenced in a study of beta chain features in type 1 diabetes. General observations from the study: Significant though moderate, a shortening of TCRB CDR3s appeared in all four CD4+ subsets of Type 1 diabetes patients.

Reverse transcription of all isolated RNA meant that expressed TCRB transcripts were sequenced. Produced via immunoSEQ multiplex PCR; TCRdb's table is partial and in-frame only. The data show roughly 220,000 clones, with more than 15% seen just once and approximately 0.081% held by the top ten. For these receptors, no antigen is known. Sequenced material: naive CD4+ T cells from blood. These receptors were obtained from a young man with type 1 diabetes.

This chain links TRBV14 with TRBJ2-7; D gene uncertain. The germline V and J ends were trimmed by 0 bases and 1 base, with 1 base remaining between them. Germline loops: CDR1 SGHDN, CDR2 FVKESK. The CDR3 is 12 amino acids. This CDR3 reads CASSQDSYEQYF. In nucleotides, the CDR3 is TGTGCCAGCAGCCAAGATTCCTACGAGCAGTACTTC.

As to this clone: This specimen includes other DNA sequences encoding the same CDR3. J is TRBJ2-3 and V is TRBV29-1, with 10 bases fitting TRBD2. CDR1 and CDR2 (germline): SQVTM, ANQGSEA. Unmatched junction bases numbered 2, after V lost 7 bases and J lost 1 base. CDR3 length: 13 amino acids. The CDR3 here is CSAGLAGTDTQYF. The CDR3 DNA reads as TGCAGCGCCGGACTAGCGGGCACAGATACGCAGTATTTT.

The V and J genes are TRBV7-2 and TRBJ2-4; D not resolved. The V end lost 1 base, the J end lost 3 bases, and 7 bases lay between the germline ends. This CDR3 is 14 amino acids long. Germline assignment: CDR1 SGHTA and CDR2 FQGNSA. The CDR3: CASSLDQNKNIQYF. The CDR3 DNA is TGTGCCAGCAGCTTAGATCAAAACAAAAACATTCAGTACTTC.

This chain links TRBV6-4 with TRBJ2-3; D may match TRBD1 or TRBD2 (6 bases each). Germline V gives CDR1 MRHNA, CDR2 SNTAGT. The CDR3 has 14 amino acids. Trimming stripped 5 bases from V and 4 bases from J, with 13 bases between. The CDR3 region has the DNA TGTGCCAGCAGTCGATCGGGGGCCGCAGATACGCAGTATTTT. This encodes CASSRSGAADTQYF.

The chain couples TRBV9 to TRBJ1-1, with a tentative D call TRBD1 (6 bases). Germline V gives CDR1 SGDLS, CDR2 YYNGEE. The CDR3 consists of 13 residues. V shed 5 bases and J shed 4 bases, with 12 bases lying between them. CDR3 loop: CASSLPGVTEAFF. Written as DNA, the CDR3 is TGTGCCAGCAGTCTCCCAGGGGTCACTGAAGCTTTCTTT. The variable domain in full, with the rest retrieved from reference TRBV9 and TRBJ1-1, is DSGVTQTPKHLITATGQRVTLRCSPRSGDLSVYWYQQSLDQGLQFLIQYYNGEERAKGNILERFSAQQFPDLHSELNLSSLELGDSALYFCASSLPGVTEAFFGQGTRLTVV.

CDR3 residues: CAISGASGRWDDEQYF. The CDR3 DNA reads as TGTGCCATCAGTGGAGCTAGCGGGAGGTGGGACGACGAGCAGTACTTC. The J gene is TRBJ2-7, the V gene TRBV10-3, with 11 nucleotides matching TRBD2. The CDR3 contains 16 residues. Unmatched junction bases numbered 10, after V lost 4 bases and J lost 5 bases. Germline V gene lookup returns CDR1 ENHRY and CDR2 SYGVKD.

The chain is built from TRBV19 and TRBJ2-1; 7 bases are shared with TRBD2. Per germline, CDR1 LNHDA and CDR2 SQIVND (reference sequence). Trimming at V came to 2 bases and at J to 11 bases, leaving 6 bases not matched to a gene. The CDR3 contains 13 residues. The CDR3 bases are TGTGCCAGTAGTATAAGTCTAGCGGACCAGCAGTTCTTC. Amino acid sequence: CASSISLADQQFF. Supplemented by reference TRBV19 and TRBJ2-1, the full variable domain reads DGGITQSPKYLFRKEGQNVTLSCEQNLNHDAMYWYRQDPGQGLRLIYYSQIVNDFQKGDIAEGYSVSREKKESFPLTVTSAQKNPTAFYLCASSISLADQQFFGPGTRLTVL.

This clone was counted between two and nine times. This chain joins TRBV9 and TRBJ2-1; D perhaps matches TRBD2 (6 bases). Germline V gene sequence: CDR1 SGDLS, CDR2 YYNGEE. The germline V and J ends were trimmed by 0 bases and 2 bases, with 12 bases remaining between them. CDR3 length: 16 residues. The chain's CDR3 is CASSVGLEGAYNEQFF. The CDR3 DNA sequence: TGTGCCAGCAGCGTAGGACTAGAAGGTGCCTACAATGAGCAGTTCTTC.

This chain links TRBV9 with TRBJ2-5; either TRBD1 or TRBD2 may fit D (5 bases each). The germline V gene encodes CDR1 SGDLS and CDR2 YYNGEE. This CDR3 comprises 17 residues. Trimming shortened V by 4 bases and J by 3 bases, and 22 bases separated the two germline ends. For the CDR3, the DNA is TGTGCCAGCAGCCCGCGACGGGGCGTCCCCGGGGAAGAGACCCAGTACTTC. It codes for CASSPRRGVPGEETQYF.

This clone turned up a few times. The chain combines TRBV25-1 with TRBJ2-6, with D unresolved. The CDR3 runs 13 residues. V lost 5 bases and J lost 4, with 6 bases in between. Germline lookup yields CDR1 MGHDK and CDR2 SYGVNS. This CDR3 reads CASSPAGANVLTF. For the CDR3, the DNA is TGTGCCAGCAGTCCAGCCGGGGCCAACGTCCTGACTTTC.

J is TRBJ2-1 and V is TRBV19; 10 bases align to TRBD2. Germline V lookup: CDR1 LNHDA, CDR2 SQIVND (reference sequence). The CDR3 is 15 amino acids. Trimming removed 5 bases from V and 5 bases from J; junction bases left unmatched: 6. The CDR3 DNA is TGTGCCAGTAGTGCCGGGACTAGCGTAGACAATGAGCAGTTCTTC. It encodes CASSAGTSVDNEQFF.

CDR3 sequence reads: CASSPAGDTDTQYF. CDR3 bases: TGTGCCAGCAGTCCTGCGGGGGACACAGATACGCAGTATTTT. This chain connects TRBV28 to TRBJ2-3; 7 bases line up with TRBD2. This CDR3 is 14 amino acids long. The V gene end was trimmed by 5 bases and the J gene end by 2 bases; junction bases not matched to a gene: 4. Germline V gives CDR1 MDHEN, CDR2 SYDVKM.

This clone was recorded a few times. V is TRBV18 and J is TRBJ2-5, with D tentatively TRBD2 (5 bases). Trimming pared 0 bases from V and 2 bases from J, leaving 7 bases between. The CDR3 runs 14 residues. Looked up from germline, CDR1 is KGHSH and CDR2 is LQKENI. The CDR3 DNA follows: TGTGCCAGCTCACCACCTAGCGTACAAGAGACCCAGTACTTC. It encodes CASSPPSVQETQYF.

The V call is TRBV23-1, the J call TRBJ2-1; 7 bases line up with TRBD2. TRBV23-1 is noted as an ORF with a role that remains uncertain. This CDR3 spans 16 amino acids. The J segment lost 6 bases and the V segment lost 1 base, leaving 9 bases of the junction unmatched. The CDR3 DNA follows: TGCGCCAGCAGTCAATGGACTAGTAATTCTGGCAATGAGCAGTTCTTC. As protein: CASSQWTSNSGNEQFF.

V usage is TRBV29-1 and J usage is TRBJ1-1; the D gene is possibly TRBD1 (6 bases). CDR1 SQVTM and CDR2 ANQGSEA come from the germline V gene. Trimming removed 2 bases at V and 1 base at J, with 11 bases between. This CDR3 region has 14 residues. The CDR3 DNA sequence: TGCAGCGTTGAACCCCGACAGGCGAACACTGAAGCTTTCTTT. Amino acid sequence: CSVEPRQANTEAFF.

The J gene is TRBJ1-5, the V gene TRBV30; D possibly corresponds to TRBD1 (5 bases). The CDR3 is 12 residues long. V was trimmed by 4 bases and J by 6 bases, leaving 10 bases between them. Germline V gene sequence: CDR1 GTSNPN, CDR2 SVGIG (reference sequence). The CDR3 loop reads CAWTQGGQPQHF. In DNA, the CDR3 is TGTGCCTGGACGCAGGGCGGTCAGCCCCAGCATTTT.

This rearrangement joins TRBV5-1 to TRBJ2-1, with a weak D call TRBD1 (6 bases). CDR1 and CDR2 (germline): SGHRS, YFSETQ. The ends were cut back, 0 bases at V and 7 bases at J, with 11 bases in the middle. The CDR3 loop spans 14 amino acids. CDR3 DNA sequence: TGCGCCAGCAGCTTGGACAGGGCTCAGAATGAGCAGTTCTTC. Translated, it gives CASSLDRAQNEQFF.

About this clone: Distinct nucleotide sequences in the sample also encode this CDR3. V usage is TRBV2 and J usage is TRBJ2-2; D remains ambiguous. The V and J ends lost 6 bases and 1 base respectively, with 9 bases between them. The CDR3 sequence is 14 residues long. Germline V CDR1 and CDR2: SNHLY, FYNNEI. DNA of the CDR3: TGTGCCAGCAGGAGGACGGTGAACACCGGGGAGCTGTTTTTT. Amino acid sequence: CASRRTVNTGELFF. The full variable domain, rest sourced from reference TRBV2 and TRBJ2-2, is EPEVTQTPSHQVTQMGQEVILRCVPISNHLYFYWYRQILGQKVEFLVSFYNNEISEKSEIFDDQFSVERPDGSNFTLKIRSTKLEDSAMYFCASRRTVNTGELFFGEGSRLTVL.

This clone has a handful of counts. The chain carries TRBV7-9 and TRBJ2-4, with D possibly being TRBD1 (6 bases). The germline V and J ends were trimmed by 5 bases and 0 bases, with 8 bases remaining between them. There are 14 residues in the CDR3. Germline CDR1 reads SEHNR; CDR2 reads FQNEAQ (reference sequence). CDR3 amino acids: CASSEQGAKNIQYF. Here the CDR3 DNA reads TGTGCCAGCAGCGAACAGGGAGCCAAAAACATTCAGTACTTC.

This clone came up a few times. This sequence joins TRBV29-1 and TRBJ2-1; D is perhaps TRBD2 (5 bases). The V end was cut by 6 bases, the J end by 8 bases, with 17 bases between. The CDR3 is 13 amino acids. From germline, CDR1 is SQVTM and CDR2 ANQGSEA. CDR3: CSVPIRGWHEQFF. The CDR3 DNA follows: TGCAGCGTGCCCATTCGGGGTTGGCATGAGCAGTTCTTC.

The CDR3 DNA follows: TGTGCCAGCAGCGTATGGGAGGGAGAGCAGTACTTC. Translation: CASSVWEGEQYF. The chain uses TRBV9 and TRBJ2-7; 7 bases match TRBD2. The CDR3 totals 12 residues. After removal of 1 base from V and 7 bases from J, the junction contained 2 bases not matched to a gene. The germline V gene has CDR1 SGDLS and CDR2 YYNGEE.

This chain uses TRBV7-2 with TRBJ2-2; D not certain. Trimming pared 5 bases from V and 6 bases from J, leaving 10 bases between. Germline lookup yields CDR1 SGHTA and CDR2 FQGNSA. This CDR3 comprises 13 residues. This chain's CDR3 is CASSRYSAGELFF. DNA of the CDR3: TGTGCCAGCAGCCGATATTCTGCCGGGGAGCTGTTTTTT.

As concerns this clone: At one boundary the junction diverges from the germline segment, which might be a read error. The rearrangement uses TRBV20-1 and TRBJ1-2; 7 nucleotides align to TRBD1. The CDR3 spans 11 residues. CDR1 and CDR2 (germline): DFQATT, SNEGSKA (reference sequence). CDR3 amino acids: CSARIQGHCAF. Written as DNA, the CDR3 is TGCAGTGCGAGGATACAGGGGCACTGCGCCTTC.

This clone was counted between two and nine times. The CDR3 DNA sequence: TGCAGCGGCAGACTAGCGGGGCCGAACACCGGGGAGCTGTTTTTT. As protein: CSGRLAGPNTGELFF. The V gene is TRBV29-1, the J gene TRBJ2-2, with 11 positions matching TRBD2. Germline V gene sequence: CDR1 SQVTM, CDR2 ANQGSEA. CDR3 length: 15 residues. Unmatched junction bases numbered 4, after V lost 7 bases and J lost 0 bases.

This clone was detected a few times. Other DNA sequences in this sample translate to the same CDR3. The CDR3 coding sequence is TGTGCCAGCAGCCTCCAAGAGACCCAGTACTTC. Translating it yields CASSLQETQYF. The chain combines TRBV5-6 with TRBJ2-5; no definite D call. Germline V gives CDR1 SGHDT, CDR2 YYEEEE. The length of the CDR3 is 11 residues. Trimming shortened V by 4 bases and J by 1 base, and 2 bases separated the two germline ends.

The chain joins TRBV7-2 to TRBJ1-2; D ambiguous. Looked up from germline, CDR1 is SGHTA and CDR2 is FQGNSA. The V gene lost 2 bases and the J gene lost 8 bases, with 9 bases spanning the gap. The CDR3 sequence is 12 residues long. CDR3 coding DNA: TGTGCCAGCAGCTTATACGATGGAGGCTACACCTTC. Amino acids: CASSLYDGGYTF.

The chain has TRBV5-4 and TRBJ1-2, with TRBD1 matching over 9 bases. After removal of 4 bases from V and 4 bases from J, the junction contained 5 bases not matched to a gene. CDR3 length equals 14 residues. CDR1 and CDR2 (germline): SGHNT, YYREEE (reference sequence). CDR3 nucleotides: TGTGCCAGCAGCAAGGGACAGGGAACCTATGGCTACACCTTC. The encoded protein is CASSKGQGTYGYTF.

This clone has just a few counts. This sample also contains other DNA sequences that code for the same CDR3. The V call is TRBV2, the J call TRBJ2-1; unclear D gene. V was pared by 3 bases and J by 1 base, with 1 base between. The germline V gene has CDR1 SNHLY and CDR2 FYNNEI. The CDR3 runs 12 residues. CDR3 in amino acids: CASSESYNEQFF. DNA for the CDR3: TGTGCCAGCAGTGAGTCCTACAATGAGCAGTTCTTC.

This clone was detected a few times. The chain uses TRBV27 and TRBJ2-7; D could derive from TRBD1 or TRBD2 (7 bases each). Per germline, CDR1 MNHEY and CDR2 SMNVEV (reference sequence). The CDR3 length is 16 residues. V lost 5 bases and J 3 bases, leaving 20 bases between the germline ends. This CDR3 reads CASSTKWEGAVYEQYF. The CDR3 DNA sequence: TGTGCCAGCAGTACAAAATGGGAGGGGGCCGTCTACGAGCAGTACTTC.

This CDR3 is CSVDWLGKKTQYF. The CDR3 DNA reads TGCAGCGTTGATTGGCTGGGGAAAAAGACCCAGTACTTC. The chain is built from TRBV29-1 and TRBJ2-5; D remains unclear. Germline values: CDR1 SQVTM, CDR2 ANQGSEA. CDR3 size: 13 residues. V dropped 3 bases and J dropped 6 bases, with 14 bases sitting between them. The full variable domain, with the rest looked up from reference TRBV29-1 and TRBJ2-5, is SAVISQKPSRDICQRGTSLTIQCQVDSQVTMMFWYRQQPGQSLTLIATANQGSEATYESGFVIDKFPISRPNLTFSTLTVSNMSPEDSSIYLCSVDWLGKKTQYFGPGTRLLVL.

This sequence joins TRBV28 and TRBJ2-5; tentatively, D is TRBD1 (6 bases). V was trimmed by 3 bases and J by 4 bases, leaving 12 bases between them. Germline values: CDR1 MDHEN, CDR2 SYDVKM. The CDR3 runs to 14 residues. The CDR3 spells CASSFPGQRETQYF. CDR3 nucleotides: TGTGCCAGCAGTTTCCCTGGACAGCGAGAGACCCAGTACTTC.